The entry below describes one T cell receptor (beta chain). Its target is not known. The repertoire was sequenced with immunoSEQ multiplex PCR; TCRdb's copy has only in-frame clones and lacks some. In the table there are around 60,000 clones, 80% of which are singletons. These data originate in a study of T cells in tumors after PD-1 blockade. Study-level background: Either cemiplimab 350 mg every 2 weeks or pembrolizumab 200 mg every 3 weeks was given. Some patients also took daily vismodegib 150 mg during anti-PD-1 treatment.

Whole-study findings and limits: Blood contained approximately 41% of the tumor's TCR clonotypes.

Germline-derived CDR1 and CDR2 are MNHEY and SVGAGI. The CDR3 is 13 residues long. Trimming shortened V by 6 bases and J by 4 bases, and 12 bases separated the two germline ends. The material was PBMCs, obtained before anti-PD-1 treatment. The source of this sequence is a human donor with basal cell carcinoma. V is TRBV6-5 and J is TRBJ1-1; weak D call: TRBD1 (6 bases). In DNA, the CDR3 is TGTGCCAGCAGCAGGGGTGTTTCCACTGAAGCTTTCTTT. As protein: CASSRGVSTEAFF.